This T cell receptor (beta chain) was captured in a study of regulatory T cells in long-lasting Graves disease. Study-wide findings and caveats: Persistent patients had more shared public clonotypes (roughly 2,700) than new patients (about 900).

Time point in this sample: newly diagnosed GD, antithyroid drugs for less than 3 months. RNA extracted from PBMCs served as the sequencing template. The length of the CDR3 is 14 residues. Trimming cost V 4 bases and J 2 bases; bases outside gene matches: 4. The germline V gene has CDR1 SGHDT and CDR2 YYEEEE. Concerning this clonotype: Its antigen is still unknown.

CDR3 regions were amplified by Arm-PCR using iRepertoire HTBI primers to build TCR beta libraries. TCRdb used MiXCR to reprocess the multiplex PCR reads, holding one entry per CDR3 protein. The sample lists approximately 470,000 distinct CDR3 sequences, about a sixth occurring once. These data are also associated with another study on T cells in Graves' hyperthyroidism and ophthalmopathy. That paper states: In blood, most of the thyroid clonotypes expanded above 0.001 were also present.

The TCR originated in a man between 35 and 55 years old with Graves disease. This specimen consisted of peripheral blood mononuclear cells (PBMCs), obtained at new diagnosis, from a patient treated with antithyroid drugs. This chain connects TRBV5-6 to TRBJ2-5; 8 nucleotides line up with TRBD2. The CDR3 here is CASSVVAGQETQYF. DNA of the CDR3: TGTGCCAGCAGCGTCGTAGCGGGGCAAGAGACCCAGTACTTC.